A single sample is the source of the 16 T cell receptor beta chains below, sequenced in a study of tumor-infiltrating lymphocytes in localized non-small cell lung cancer. Profiling relied on immunoSEQ multiplex PCR, and the TCRdb table lists in-frame clones only, not all of them. The sample holds 14,000 to 15,000 clones, roughly 76% seen once. The specimen sequenced was lung tumor tissue. The receptors come from a human donor with non-small cell lung cancer.

This chain links TRBV7-9 with TRBJ2-6; no definite D call. This CDR3 region has 17 residues. The germline CDR1 and CDR2 sequences are SEHNR and FQNEAQ (reference sequence). Deletions cut 2 bases from V and 0 bases from J, with 11 bases between. CDR3: CASSLNYAGSGANVLTF. CDR3 DNA: TGTGCCAGCAGCTTAAACTATGCAGGCTCTGGGGCCAACGTCCTGACTTTC.

This chain connects TRBV20-1 to TRBJ2-3; D unclear. The CDR3 runs to 11 residues. CDR1 is DFQATT, CDR2 SNEGSKA, per germline (reference sequence). Trimming stripped 1 base from V and 11 bases from J, with 10 bases between. CDR3 in DNA: TGCAGTGCTAGAGTGGCCTGGGGGCAGTATTTT. Translated, it gives CSARVAWGQYF.

The chain links TRBV9 to TRBJ2-3; TRBD2 aligns across 10 bases. The germline CDR1 and CDR2 sequences are SGDLS and YYNGEE. The V gene end was trimmed by 3 bases and the J gene end by 3 bases; junction bases not matched to a gene: 13. The CDR3 is 18 residues long. Here the CDR3 reads CASSGSAASGSQTDTQYF. In nucleotides, the CDR3 is TGTGCCAGCAGCGGTAGTGCGGCTAGCGGGAGTCAGACAGATACGCAGTATTTT.

The chain uses TRBV7-2 and TRBJ1-4; no clear D. V was cut by 4 bases and J by 3 bases, with 6 bases left in between. The germline CDR1 and CDR2 sequences are SGHTA and FQGNSA. There are 13 residues in the CDR3. The CDR3, as DNA: TGTGCCAGCAGCTCACGGGCTAATGAAAAACTGTTTTTT. This translates into CASSSRANEKLFF.

This chain connects TRBV29-1 to TRBJ2-7, with 10 positions matching TRBD2. J was trimmed by 4 bases and V by 4 bases; bases with no gene match: 10. The CDR3 sequence is 15 residues long. From germline, CDR1 is SQVTM and CDR2 ANQGSEA. CDR3 in DNA: TGCAGCGTTGCTAGCGGGAGCCCCCTGGGTTACGAGCAGTACTTC. Translated: CSVASGSPLGYEQYF.

The chain is built from TRBV7-7 and TRBJ1-2; D gene ambiguous. This CDR3 has 13 amino acids. V lost 6 bases and J 4 bases, leaving 12 bases between the germline ends. Germline lookup yields CDR1 SSHAT and CDR2 FNYEAQ (reference sequence). CDR3 region: CASRCRKTYGYTF. The CDR3 nucleotides are TGTGCCAGCAGGTGCCGAAAGACCTATGGCTACACCTTC.

The gene calls are TRBV5-6 and TRBJ2-4, with D possibly TRBD2 on 5 matching bases. The CDR3 contains 16 residues. Germline V gives CDR1 SGHDT, CDR2 YYEEEE. The germline V and J ends were trimmed by 7 bases and 6 bases, with 23 bases remaining between them. CDR3 in DNA: TGTGCCAGCTCAGTAACTAGACTCGATAATAGAAACATTCAGTACTTC. Its protein product is CASSVTRLDNRNIQYF.

This clone appeared a few times. The chain couples TRBV28 to TRBJ1-2, with no clear D. The germline gives CDR1 MDHEN, CDR2 SYDVKM. V gave up 2 bases and J gave up 1 base, with 11 bases separating them. The CDR3 runs to 15 residues. The CDR3 region is CASSLAQAGNYGYTF. CDR3 coding DNA: TGTGCCAGCAGTTTAGCGCAGGCCGGTAACTATGGCTACACCTTC.

The V call is TRBV7-2, the J call TRBJ1-1; D uncertain. Germline V CDR1 and CDR2: SGHTA, FQGNSA. CDR3 length equals 12 residues. V lost 1 base to trimming and J lost 4 bases, with 4 bases between them. CDR3 sequence: CASSLGATEAFF. CDR3 coding DNA: TGTGCCAGCAGCTTAGGGGCCACTGAAGCTTTCTTT.

This rearrangement joins TRBV5-4 to TRBJ2-7, with a tentative D call TRBD2 (5 bases). The CDR3 has 14 residues. Trimming shortened V by 4 bases and J by 0 bases, and 11 bases separated the two germline ends. Germline CDR1 SGHNT, CDR2 YYREEE (reference sequence). CDR3 loop: CASSTGLNSYEQYF. The CDR3 region has the DNA TGTGCCAGCAGCACCGGACTGAACTCCTACGAGCAGTACTTC.

This clone was seen a few times. The chain links TRBV4-3 to TRBJ1-2, with D tentatively TRBD1 (6 bases). Trimming took 0 bases from V and 5 from J, leaving 19 bases between them. Germline V gene data show CDR1 as LGHNA and CDR2 as YSLEER. This CDR3 spans 17 amino acids. CDR3 region: CASSQDSAQGLGYGYTF. In nucleotides, the CDR3 is TGCGCCAGCAGCCAAGATTCGGCCCAGGGGTTAGGGTATGGCTACACCTTC.

This clone showed up just a few times. This sequence joins TRBV6-5 and TRBJ1-1; D is possibly TRBD1 (5 bases). Germline V gives CDR1 MNHEY, CDR2 SVGAGI. This CDR3 has 15 amino acids. Trimming pared 2 bases from V and 6 bases from J, leaving 16 bases between. The CDR3 nucleotides read TGTGCCAGCAGTTACCTGGCCGGGGCAGGAGCTGAAGCTTTCTTT. Amino acids: CASSYLAGAGAEAFF.

V usage is TRBV10-3 and J usage is TRBJ1-6; 7 bases fit TRBD1. V was clipped by 6 bases and J by 5 bases; unmatched bases: 4. Germline V CDR1 and CDR2: ENHRY, SYGVKD. The CDR3 is made up of 14 amino acids. The CDR3 coding sequence is TGTGCCATCAGACCCGGGACAGATAATTCACCCCTCCACTTT. This encodes CAIRPGTDNSPLHF.

The gene calls are TRBV6-4 and TRBJ1-4; D unclear. The CDR3 totals 13 residues. CDR1 and CDR2 from the germline V gene are MRHNA and SNTAGT. Trimming took off 4 bases at V and 3 bases at J, with 6 bases between the two ends. In DNA form, the CDR3 reads TGTGCCAGCAGTGTAGCCCCTAATGAAAAACTGTTTTTT. Its protein is CASSVAPNEKLFF.

This rearrangement joins TRBV5-5 to TRBJ1-5; D not resolved. The CDR3 is 15 residues long. Trimming removed 0 bases at V and 7 bases at J, with 14 bases between. CDR1 and CDR2 from the germline V gene are SGHKS and YYEKEE (reference sequence). The CDR3 DNA follows: TGTGCCAGCAGCTTGGAGGGAGGGCTGGTCCAGCCCCAGCATTTT. Its protein product is CASSLEGGLVQPQHF.

CDR3 DNA sequence: TGCAGCGTTGAAGGGGTGCGGGGCTACACCTTC. Translation: CSVEGVRGYTF. The genes are TRBV29-1 and TRBJ1-2; D gene unclear. V lost 1 base to trimming and J lost 8 bases, with 8 bases between them. The CDR3 is 11 amino acids. Per germline, CDR1 SQVTM and CDR2 ANQGSEA. Drawing the rest from reference TRBV29-1 and TRBJ1-2, the complete variable domain is SAVISQKPSRDICQRGTSLTIQCQVDSQVTMMFWYRQQPGQSLTLIATANQGSEATYESGFVIDKFPISRPNLTFSTLTVSNMSPEDSSIYLCSVEGVRGYTFGSGTRLTVV.